These 9 T cell receptor beta chains were sequenced from one sample in a study of Graves' ophthalmopathy and Graves' hyperthyroidism. Investigators amplified TCR beta CDR3 regions from RNA transcripts. Following a first-round RT-PCR that used HTBI primers, a second-round multiplex PCR was carried out. TCRdb independently ran MiXCR on the multiplex PCR reads; one entry per CDR3 protein. This sample yields 300,000 or so distinct CDR3 sequences, of which 15% to 20% are seen a single time; 9% to 15% belongs to the top ten. Sequencing was performed on peripheral blood. The receptors stem from an adult man with Graves' ophthalmopathy.

This clonotype appeared many times. The chain recombines TRBV4-2 with TRBJ2-5, with 8 bases fitting TRBD2. The CDR3 consists of 17 residues. CDR1 is LGHNA and CDR2 is YNFKEQ in the germline V gene. V gave up 0 bases and J gave up 0 bases; unmatched junction bases: 6. CDR3 DNA sequence: TGTGCCAGCAGCCAAGAGTTAGCTAGCGGGTACCAAGAGACCCAGTACTTC. This codes for CASSQELASGYQETQYF.

This clonotype was detected many times. CDR3 DNA: TGTGCCAGCACCACGGGGACCAATCAGCCCCAGCATTTT. This sequence encodes CASTTGTNQPQHF. The gene calls are TRBV6-5 and TRBJ1-5, with D perhaps matching TRBD1 (5 bases). V gave up 7 bases and J gave up 3 bases, with 10 bases separating them. This CDR3 has 13 amino acids. Germline values: CDR1 MNHEY, CDR2 SVGAGI.

This clonotype was found many times. The V and J genes are TRBV30 and TRBJ1-6; no definite D call. Germline V lookup: CDR1 GTSNPN, CDR2 SVGIG (reference sequence). V lost 4 bases and J 8 bases, leaving 12 bases between the germline ends. The CDR3 runs to 13 residues. This chain's CDR3 is CAWTRQVDSPLHF. The DNA of the CDR3 is TGTGCCTGGACCCGGCAGGTGGATTCACCCCTCCACTTT.

This clonotype was detected ten times or more. The V call is TRBV2, the J call TRBJ1-1; D possibly corresponds to TRBD1 (5 bases). The CDR3 consists of 13 residues. Trimming took 0 bases from V and 10 from J, leaving 12 bases between them. Germline CDR1 reads SNHLY; CDR2 reads FYNNEI. The CDR3 DNA follows: TGTGCCAGCAGTGAAGCCGGGTCGGGGCGAGCTTTCTTT. The encoded protein is CASSEAGSGRAFF.

This clonotype was seen at least ten times. V and J are TRBV7-8 and TRBJ2-5; TRBD1 is a possible D gene (5 bases). Trimming removed 7 bases from V and 1 base from J, with 16 bases in between. The CDR3 extends over 15 amino acids. The V gene's germline CDR1 is SGHVS and CDR2 FQNEAQ. The CDR3 region has the DNA TGTGCCAGCACCGAAAGTCTAGGGGCCCAAGAGACCCAGTACTTC. This gives the protein CASTESLGAQETQYF.

The CDR3 DNA reads TGTGCCAGCTCACCGGGACGGCAACAAGAGACCCAGTACTTC. The encoded protein is CASSPGRQQETQYF. The V gene is TRBV18, the J gene TRBJ2-5; D possibly matches TRBD1 or TRBD2 (5 bases each). The CDR3 totals 14 residues. Trimming took 3 bases from V and 2 from J, leaving 10 bases between them. The germline V gene has CDR1 KGHSH and CDR2 LQKENI.

This clonotype was detected ten times or more. This chain uses TRBV20-1 with TRBJ2-5; unclear D gene. The CDR3 spans 14 residues. The germline V and J ends were trimmed by 5 bases and 0 bases, with 13 bases remaining between them. Per the germline V gene, CDR1 is DFQATT and CDR2 is SNEGSKA (reference sequence). The CDR3 nucleotides read TGCAGTGCTCCCCCAGGTGGCTACCAAGAGACCCAGTACTTC. Residues: CSAPPGGYQETQYF.

This clonotype has ten or more counts. The V call is TRBV20-1, the J call TRBJ2-2; 8 bases fit TRBD1. Trimming at V came to 2 bases and at J to 4 bases, leaving 9 bases not matched to a gene. Germline V gives CDR1 DFQATT, CDR2 SNEGSKA (reference sequence). The CDR3 extends over 16 amino acids. In nucleotides, the CDR3 is TGCAGTGCTAGACGCTCAGGGGGCTGGGGCACCGGGGAGCTGTTTTTT. The encoded protein is CSARRSGGWGTGELFF.

This clonotype showed up many times. The chain links TRBV7-6 to TRBJ2-7, with D hard to call. The CDR3 contains 13 residues. The germline gives CDR1 SGHVS, CDR2 FNYEAQ. Trimming took 5 bases from V and 4 from J, leaving 12 bases between them. CDR3 DNA sequence: TGTGCCAGCAGCCAGAATCACGGGTACGAGCAGTACTTC. Its translation: CASSQNHGYEQYF.